The 9 T cell receptor beta chains in this list originate from one sample, sequenced in a study of blood T cell repertoires in COVID-19. Measured with immunoSEQ multiplex PCR; TCRdb has only the in-frame clones, and not every one. Among more than 100,000 clones listed, around nine tenths were seen once. The sequencing input was peripheral blood. These TCRs come from a woman aged 80 or older in a cohort sampled during active COVID-19.

V usage is TRBV27 and J usage is TRBJ1-4; 11 nucleotides line up with TRBD1. Germline V gives CDR1 MNHEY, CDR2 SMNVEV (reference sequence). The V and J ends lost 5 bases and 8 bases, in that order; junction bases with no gene match: 7. This CDR3 comprises 15 residues. CDR3 amino acids: CASSNGQGAWEKLFF. DNA for the CDR3: TGTGCCAGCAGTAACGGACAGGGGGCATGGGAAAAACTGTTTTTT.

The rearrangement uses TRBV20-1 and TRBJ1-1; no clear D gene. This CDR3 spans 11 amino acids. The V end lost 6 bases, the J end lost 5 bases, and 10 bases lay between the germline ends. Looked up from germline, CDR1 is DFQATT and CDR2 is SNEGSKA (reference sequence). The CDR3 reads CSAGGRTEAFF. As DNA, the CDR3 is TGCAGTGCCGGCGGGCGGACTGAAGCTTTCTTT.

The gene calls are TRBV11-3 and TRBJ2-2; TRBD2 agrees at 7 bases. Germline V gene data show CDR1 as SGHNT and CDR2 as YENEEA. V gave up 5 bases and J gave up 7 bases; unmatched junction bases: 10. CDR3 size: 15 residues. This CDR3 reads CASSTRTRENGELFF. The DNA for the CDR3 is TGTGCCAGCAGCACGCGGACTAGAGAGAACGGGGAGCTGTTTTTT. Full variable domain (remainder filled in from reference TRBV11-3 and TRBJ2-2): EAGVVQSPRYKIIEKKQPVAFWCNPISGHNTLYWYLQNLGQGPELLIRYENEEAVDDSQLPKDRFSAERLKGVDSTLKIQPAELGDSAVYLCASSTRTRENGELFFGEGSRLTVL.

The chain has TRBV12-3 or TRBV12-4 and TRBJ1-1; D call uncertain. V was clipped by 5 bases and J by 8 bases, with 9 bases between them. The CDR3 is made up of 11 amino acids. CDR3 region: CASSNNREAFF. The CDR3, as DNA: TGTGCCAGCAGTAATAACCGGGAAGCTTTCTTT.

The rearrangement uses TRBV28 and TRBJ1-3; no clear D gene. The CDR3 sequence is 14 residues long. V lost 6 bases, J lost 2 bases, and 11 bases lay in between. Looked up from germline, CDR1 is MDHEN and CDR2 is SYDVKM. The CDR3 loop reads CASSLVGAGNTIYF. The CDR3 DNA is TGTGCCAGCAGCCTAGTGGGTGCTGGAAACACCATATATTTT. Filled out from reference TRBV28 and TRBJ1-3, the complete variable domain reads DVKVTQSSRYLVKRTGEKVFLECVQDMDHENMFWYRQDPGLGLRLIYFSYDVKMKEKGDIPEGYSVSREKKERFSLILESASTNQTSMYLCASSLVGAGNTIYFGEGSWLTVV.

The chain links TRBV5-4 to TRBJ2-1, with D unclear. Germline V gives CDR1 SGHNT, CDR2 YYREEE (reference sequence). V was trimmed by 0 bases and J by 9 bases, leaving 10 bases between them. The CDR3 sequence is 13 residues long. The CDR3 DNA reads TGTGCCAGCAGCTTGGGGCTAGTCAGTGAGCAGTTCTTC. Residues: CASSLGLVSEQFF.

V gene TRBV10-3 combines with J gene TRBJ2-7, with 12 bases identical to TRBD1. V shed 5 bases and J 3 bases; nucleotides not matched to a gene: 14. Germline lookup yields CDR1 ENHRY and CDR2 SYGVKD. The CDR3 runs 18 residues. Here the CDR3 reads CAISPWDRGPQGVYEQYF. In nucleotides, the CDR3 is TGTGCCATCAGTCCCTGGGACAGGGGGCCTCAGGGGGTCTACGAGCAGTACTTC.

This sequence joins TRBV5-4 and TRBJ2-5, with D perhaps TRBD2 (6 bases). The CDR3 extends over 15 amino acids. The germline V and J ends were trimmed by 2 bases and 5 bases, with 16 bases remaining between them. Germline values: CDR1 SGHNT, CDR2 YYREEE (reference sequence). The CDR3 DNA follows: TGTGCCAGCAGCTTTGACCGGGATGGGGGGGAGACCCAGTACTTC. Protein: CASSFDRDGGETQYF.

The rearrangement links TRBV11-2 to TRBJ1-4; 11 positions match TRBD1. This CDR3 is 16 amino acids long. V trimming: 5 bases; J trimming: 8 bases; junction bases outside the gene matches: 10. Germline lookup yields CDR1 SGHAT and CDR2 FQNNGV. In DNA, the CDR3 is TGTGCCAGCAGCAGACCCGGGACAGGGGGTTCAGAAAAACTGTTTTTT. Residues: CASSRPGTGGSEKLFF.